This T cell receptor beta chain appears in the sequencing data of a study of blood T cell repertoires in COVID-19. Study details: T cells, B-cell-depleted T cells, or PBMCs provided the cDNA or gDNA that served as material.

Authors' analysis steps: Nucleated cell counts were estimated from reference gene primer amplification. Produced via immunoSEQ multiplex PCR; TCRdb's table is partial and in-frame only. Clone size and the V and J calls come from that table; the DNA yielded D and trimming. The top ten hold approximately 1.6% of the sample, which has about 320,000 clones, 88% seen once. J gave up 5 bases and V 1 base, and 2 bases lay outside the gene matches. The CDR3 has 13 amino acids. Germline V lookup: CDR1 KGHSH, CDR2 LQKENI. The Seattle site enrolled patients during active infection and followed them longitudinally.

The sequenced sample consisted of peripheral blood. This receptor was taken from a woman aged 25 to 45 with COVID-19, enrolled during active disease. This chain connects TRBV18 to TRBJ2-7; 7 nucleotides agree with TRBD1. CDR3 residues: CASSPRQGDEQYF. The DNA for the CDR3 is TGTGCCAGCTCACCACGACAGGGTGACGAGCAGTACTTC.